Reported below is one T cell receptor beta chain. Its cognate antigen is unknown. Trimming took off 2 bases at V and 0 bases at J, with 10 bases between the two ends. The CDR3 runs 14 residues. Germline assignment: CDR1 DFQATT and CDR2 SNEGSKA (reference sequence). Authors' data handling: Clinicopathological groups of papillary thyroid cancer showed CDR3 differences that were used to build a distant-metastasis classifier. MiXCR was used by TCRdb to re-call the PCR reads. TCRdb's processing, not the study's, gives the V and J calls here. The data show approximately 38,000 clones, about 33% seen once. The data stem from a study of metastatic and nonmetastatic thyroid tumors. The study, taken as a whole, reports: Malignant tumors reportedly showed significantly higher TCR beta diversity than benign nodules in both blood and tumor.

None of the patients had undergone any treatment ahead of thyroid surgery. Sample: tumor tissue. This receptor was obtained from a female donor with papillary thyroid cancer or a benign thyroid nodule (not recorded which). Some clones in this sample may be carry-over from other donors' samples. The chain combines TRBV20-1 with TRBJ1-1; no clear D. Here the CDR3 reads CSARPPRMNTEAFF. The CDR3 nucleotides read TGCAGTGCTAGACCCCCCCGGATGAACACTGAAGCTTTCTTT.